Below, one T cell receptor (beta chain) is given with its context. The protocol was immunoSEQ multiplex PCR, while the TCRdb copy is restricted to in-frame clones and leaves out a portion. The sample lists fewer than 85,000 clones; 91% were seen once. This sample is drawn from a study of control samples from healthy donors and cancer patients. The sequenced sample was blood. The clonotype was recovered from a man aged 25-45 years in good health.

Here the CDR3 reads CASSLSGGGSTDTQYF. For the CDR3, the DNA is TGTGCCAGCAGCCTCTCAGGGGGCGGGAGCACAGATACGCAGTATTTT. This chain links TRBV7-9 with TRBJ2-3; 8 positions agree with TRBD1. Germline assignment: CDR1 SEHNR and CDR2 FQNEAQ (reference sequence). After removal of 5 bases from V and 0 bases from J, the junction contained 7 bases not matched to a gene. The CDR3 spans 16 residues.